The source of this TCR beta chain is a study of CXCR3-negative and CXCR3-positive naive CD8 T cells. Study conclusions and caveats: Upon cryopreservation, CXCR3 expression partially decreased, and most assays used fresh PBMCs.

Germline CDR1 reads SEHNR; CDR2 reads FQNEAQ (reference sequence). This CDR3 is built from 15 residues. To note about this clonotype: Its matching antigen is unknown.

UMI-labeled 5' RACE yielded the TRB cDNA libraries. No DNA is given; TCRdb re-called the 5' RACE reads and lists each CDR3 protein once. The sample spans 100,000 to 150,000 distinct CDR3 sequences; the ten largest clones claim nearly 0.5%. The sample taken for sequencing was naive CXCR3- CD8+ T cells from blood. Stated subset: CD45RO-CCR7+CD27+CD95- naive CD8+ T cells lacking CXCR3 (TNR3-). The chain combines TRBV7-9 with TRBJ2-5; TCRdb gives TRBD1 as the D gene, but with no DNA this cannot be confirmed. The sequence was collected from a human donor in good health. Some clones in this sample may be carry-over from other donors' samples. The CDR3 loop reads CASSRTPDREETQYF.